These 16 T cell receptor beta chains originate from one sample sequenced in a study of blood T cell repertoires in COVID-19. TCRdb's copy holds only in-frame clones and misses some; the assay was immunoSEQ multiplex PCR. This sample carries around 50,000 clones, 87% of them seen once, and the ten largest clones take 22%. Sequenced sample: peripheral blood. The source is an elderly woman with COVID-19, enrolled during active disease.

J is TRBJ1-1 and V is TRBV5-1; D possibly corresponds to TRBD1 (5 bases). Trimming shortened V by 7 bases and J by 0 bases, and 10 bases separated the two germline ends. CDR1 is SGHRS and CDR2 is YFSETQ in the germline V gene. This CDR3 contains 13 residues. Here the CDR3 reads CASQTDMNTEAFF. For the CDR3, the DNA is TGCGCCAGCCAGACAGATATGAACACTGAAGCTTTCTTT. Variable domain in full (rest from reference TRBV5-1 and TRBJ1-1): KAGVTQTPRYLIKTRGQQVTLSCSPISGHRSVSWYQQTPGQGLQFLFEYFSETQRNKGNFPGRFSGRQFSNSRSEMNVSTLELGDSALYLCASQTDMNTEAFFGQGTRLTVV.

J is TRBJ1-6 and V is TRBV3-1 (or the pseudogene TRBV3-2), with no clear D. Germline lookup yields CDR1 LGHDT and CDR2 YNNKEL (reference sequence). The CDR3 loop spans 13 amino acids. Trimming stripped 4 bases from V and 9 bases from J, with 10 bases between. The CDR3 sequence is CASSRGGISPLHF. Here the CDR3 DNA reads TGTGCCAGCAGCCGGGGAGGGATTTCACCCCTCCACTTT.

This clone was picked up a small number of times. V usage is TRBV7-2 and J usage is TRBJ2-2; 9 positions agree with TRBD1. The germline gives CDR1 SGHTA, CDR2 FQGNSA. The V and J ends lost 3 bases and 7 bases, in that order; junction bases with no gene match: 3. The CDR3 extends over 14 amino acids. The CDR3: CASSFTGGGGELFF. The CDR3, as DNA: TGTGCCAGCAGCTTTACAGGGGGCGGCGGGGAGCTGTTTTTT. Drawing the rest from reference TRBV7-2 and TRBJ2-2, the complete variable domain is GAGVSQSPSNKVTEKGKDVELRCDPISGHTALYWYRQSLGQGLEFLIYFQGNSAPDKSGLPSDRFSAERTGGSVSTLTIQRTQQEDSAVYLCASSFTGGGGELFFGEGSRLTVL.

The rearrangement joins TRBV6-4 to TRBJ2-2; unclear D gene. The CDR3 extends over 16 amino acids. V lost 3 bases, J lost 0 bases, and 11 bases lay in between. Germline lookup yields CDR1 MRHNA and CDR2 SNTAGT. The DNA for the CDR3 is TGTGCCAGCAGTGAAAACGGTCTATCGAACACCGGGGAGCTGTTTTTT. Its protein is CASSENGLSNTGELFF.

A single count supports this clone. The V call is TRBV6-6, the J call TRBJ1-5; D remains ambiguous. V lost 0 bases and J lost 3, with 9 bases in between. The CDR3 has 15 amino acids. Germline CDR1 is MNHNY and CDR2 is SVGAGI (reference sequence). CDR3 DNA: TGTGCCAGCAGTTACTCGAGGCAGAACAATCAGCCCCAGCATTTT. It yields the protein CASSYSRQNNQPQHF.

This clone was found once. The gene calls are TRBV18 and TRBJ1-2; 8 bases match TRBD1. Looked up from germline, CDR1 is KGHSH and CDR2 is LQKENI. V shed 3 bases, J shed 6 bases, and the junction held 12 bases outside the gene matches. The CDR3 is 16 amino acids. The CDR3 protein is CASSPSIQGATHGYTF. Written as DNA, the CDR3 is TGTGCCAGCTCACCTTCAATCCAGGGGGCTACCCATGGCTACACCTTC.

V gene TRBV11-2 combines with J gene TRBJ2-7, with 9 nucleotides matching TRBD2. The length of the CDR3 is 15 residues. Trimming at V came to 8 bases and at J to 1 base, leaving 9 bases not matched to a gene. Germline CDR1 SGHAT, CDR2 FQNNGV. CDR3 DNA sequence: TGTGCCAGCGGAGCGCGGGGGGGCTGGTCCTACGAGCAGTACTTC. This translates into CASGARGGWSYEQYF.

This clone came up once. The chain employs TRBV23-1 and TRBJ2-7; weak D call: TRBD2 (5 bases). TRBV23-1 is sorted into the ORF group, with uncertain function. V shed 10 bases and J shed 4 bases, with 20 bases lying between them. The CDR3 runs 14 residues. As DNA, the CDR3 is TGCGCCACCGAGGGAAAAGGAGGTGGTTACGAGCAGTACTTC. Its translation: CATEGKGGGYEQYF.

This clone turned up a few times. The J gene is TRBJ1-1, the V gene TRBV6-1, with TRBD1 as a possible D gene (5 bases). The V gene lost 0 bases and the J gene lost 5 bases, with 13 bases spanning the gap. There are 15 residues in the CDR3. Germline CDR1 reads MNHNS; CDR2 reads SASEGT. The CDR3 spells CASSEARGADTEAFF. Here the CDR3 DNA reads TGTGCCAGCAGTGAAGCGCGTGGGGCGGATACTGAAGCTTTCTTT.

The CDR3 loop reads CASTLTSGRTYEQYF. The CDR3 nucleotides are TGTGCCAGTACCCTGACTAGCGGGAGGACTTACGAGCAGTACTTC. The rearrangement uses TRBV19 and TRBJ2-7; 13 positions match TRBD2. CDR3 length: 15 amino acids. The J segment lost 4 bases and the V segment lost 7 bases, leaving 7 bases of the junction unmatched. CDR1 is LNHDA and CDR2 is SQIVND in the germline V gene (reference sequence).

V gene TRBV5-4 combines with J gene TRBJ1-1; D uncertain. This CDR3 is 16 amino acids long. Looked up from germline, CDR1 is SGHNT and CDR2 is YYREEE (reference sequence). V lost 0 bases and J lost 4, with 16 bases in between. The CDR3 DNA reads TGTGCCAGCAGCTTGGGGCGGCATCGGGGTGGCACTGAAGCTTTCTTT. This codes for CASSLGRHRGGTEAFF.

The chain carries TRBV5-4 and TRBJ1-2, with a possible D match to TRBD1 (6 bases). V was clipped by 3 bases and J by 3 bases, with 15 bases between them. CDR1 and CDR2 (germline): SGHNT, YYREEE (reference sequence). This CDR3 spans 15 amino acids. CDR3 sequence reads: CASSSRTEGYYGYTF. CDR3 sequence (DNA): TGTGCCAGCAGCTCCAGGACAGAGGGTTACTATGGCTACACCTTC.

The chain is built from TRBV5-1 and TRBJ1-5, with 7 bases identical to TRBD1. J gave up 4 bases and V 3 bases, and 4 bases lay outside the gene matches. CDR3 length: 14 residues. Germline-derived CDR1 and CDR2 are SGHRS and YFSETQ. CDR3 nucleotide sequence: TGCGCCAGCAGCTCGGGACAGCCTAATCAGCCCCAGCATTTT. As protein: CASSSGQPNQPQHF.

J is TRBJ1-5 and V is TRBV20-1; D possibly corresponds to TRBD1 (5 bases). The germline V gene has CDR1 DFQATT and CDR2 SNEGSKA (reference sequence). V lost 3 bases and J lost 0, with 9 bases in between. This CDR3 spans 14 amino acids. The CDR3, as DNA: TGCAGTGCTAGTGCGGGGGGTAGCAATCAGCCCCAGCATTTT. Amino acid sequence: CSASAGGSNQPQHF.

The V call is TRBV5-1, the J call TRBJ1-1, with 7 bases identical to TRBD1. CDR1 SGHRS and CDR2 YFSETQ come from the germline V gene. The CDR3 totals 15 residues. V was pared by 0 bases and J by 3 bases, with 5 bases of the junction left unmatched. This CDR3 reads CASSLADRRYTEAFF. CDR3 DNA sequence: TGCGCCAGCAGCTTGGCGGACAGGCGTTACACTGAAGCTTTCTTT. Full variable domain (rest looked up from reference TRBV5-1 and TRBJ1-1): KAGVTQTPRYLIKTRGQQVTLSCSPISGHRSVSWYQQTPGQGLQFLFEYFSETQRNKGNFPGRFSGRQFSNSRSEMNVSTLELGDSALYLCASSLADRRYTEAFFGQGTRLTVV.

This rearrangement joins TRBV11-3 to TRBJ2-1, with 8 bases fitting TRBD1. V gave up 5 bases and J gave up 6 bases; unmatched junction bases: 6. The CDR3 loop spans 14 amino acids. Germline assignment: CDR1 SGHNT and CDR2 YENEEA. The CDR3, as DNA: TGTGCCAGCAGCCGAGGTGGACAGGGCAATGAGCAGTTCTTC. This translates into CASSRGGQGNEQFF. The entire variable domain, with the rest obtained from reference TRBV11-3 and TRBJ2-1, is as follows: EAGVVQSPRYKIIEKKQPVAFWCNPISGHNTLYWYLQNLGQGPELLIRYENEEAVDDSQLPKDRFSAERLKGVDSTLKIQPAELGDSAVYLCASSRGGQGNEQFFGPGTRLTVL.